The clone carrying this TCR beta chain was found once. This entry comes from a study of technical replicates of blood from several donors. Clones were sequenced by immunoSEQ multiplex PCR, and TCRdb holds only the in-frame ones, with some missing. The profile shows some 80,000 clones, about 94% of them singletons. This receptor was identified in a human donor in good health. The source material was T cells isolated from PBMCs.

CDR3 nucleotides: TGTGCCAGCAGTGAGTCGGCGGGAGTAATTCAGCGCCAGTACTTC. Translating gives CASSESAGVIQRQYF. V is TRBV25-1 and J is TRBJ2-5, with 7 bases lining up with TRBD2. Trimming took 3 bases from V and 10 from J; bases not matched to a gene: 14. The germline V gene encodes CDR1 MGHDK and CDR2 SYGVNS. There are 15 residues in the CDR3.